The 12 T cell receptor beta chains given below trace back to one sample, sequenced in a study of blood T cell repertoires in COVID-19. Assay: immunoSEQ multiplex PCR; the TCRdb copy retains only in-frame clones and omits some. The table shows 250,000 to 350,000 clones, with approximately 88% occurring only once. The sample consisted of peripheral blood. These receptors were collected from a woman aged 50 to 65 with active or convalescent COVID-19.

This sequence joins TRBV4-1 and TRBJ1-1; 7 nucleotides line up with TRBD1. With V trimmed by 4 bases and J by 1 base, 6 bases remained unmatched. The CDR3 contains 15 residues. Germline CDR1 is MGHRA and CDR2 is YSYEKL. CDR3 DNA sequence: TGCGCCAGCAGCCGGCCACAGGGGTCGAACACTGAAGCTTTCTTT. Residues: CASSRPQGSNTEAFF.

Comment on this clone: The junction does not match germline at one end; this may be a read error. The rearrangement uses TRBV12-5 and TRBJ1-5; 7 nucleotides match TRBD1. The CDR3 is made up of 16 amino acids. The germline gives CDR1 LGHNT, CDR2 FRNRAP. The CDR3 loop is CASGLVRTGVPSRLFF. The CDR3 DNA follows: TGTGCTAGTGGTTTGGTACGAACAGGGGTTCCCTCTCGGCTTTTTTTT.

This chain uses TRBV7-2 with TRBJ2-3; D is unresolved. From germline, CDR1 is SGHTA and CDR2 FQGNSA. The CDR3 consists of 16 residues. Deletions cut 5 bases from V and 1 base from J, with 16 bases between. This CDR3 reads CASSKEGGYGTDTQYF. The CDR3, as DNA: TGTGCCAGCAGCAAAGAAGGCGGTTACGGCACAGATACGCAGTATTTT.

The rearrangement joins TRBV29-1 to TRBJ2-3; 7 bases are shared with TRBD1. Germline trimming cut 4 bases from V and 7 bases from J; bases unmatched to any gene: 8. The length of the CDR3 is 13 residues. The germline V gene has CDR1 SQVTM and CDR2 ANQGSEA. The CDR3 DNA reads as TGCAGCGTTGGACGGACAGGAGCCCATACGCAGTATTTT. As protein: CSVGRTGAHTQYF.

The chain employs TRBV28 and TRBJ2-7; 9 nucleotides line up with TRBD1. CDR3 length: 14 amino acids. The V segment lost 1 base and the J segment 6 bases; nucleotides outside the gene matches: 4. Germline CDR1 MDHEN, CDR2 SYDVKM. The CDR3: CASSLSDRGAEQYF. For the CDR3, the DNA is TGTGCCAGCAGTTTATCGGACAGGGGCGCCGAGCAGTACTTC.

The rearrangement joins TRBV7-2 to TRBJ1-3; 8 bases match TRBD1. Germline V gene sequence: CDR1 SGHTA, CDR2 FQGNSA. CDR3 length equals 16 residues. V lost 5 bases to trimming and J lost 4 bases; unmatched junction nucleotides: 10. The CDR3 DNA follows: TGTGCCAGCAGCCCCACCCCCCGGACAGGGGGAAACACCATATATTTT. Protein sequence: CASSPTPRTGGNTIYF.

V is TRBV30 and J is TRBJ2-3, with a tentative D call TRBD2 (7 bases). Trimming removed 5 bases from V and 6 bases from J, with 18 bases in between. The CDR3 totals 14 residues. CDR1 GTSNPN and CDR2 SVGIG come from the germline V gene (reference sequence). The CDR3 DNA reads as TGTGCCTGGGGCCTCGGGGGGACACATGATACGCAGTATTTT. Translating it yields CAWGLGGTHDTQYF.

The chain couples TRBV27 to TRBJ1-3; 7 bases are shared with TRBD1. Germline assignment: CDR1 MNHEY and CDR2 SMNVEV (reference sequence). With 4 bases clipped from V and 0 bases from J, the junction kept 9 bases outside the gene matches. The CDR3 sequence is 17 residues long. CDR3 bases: TGTGCCAGCAGTTCCTGGACAGGCGTGAGCTCTGGAAACACCATATATTTT. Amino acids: CASSSWTGVSSGNTIYF.

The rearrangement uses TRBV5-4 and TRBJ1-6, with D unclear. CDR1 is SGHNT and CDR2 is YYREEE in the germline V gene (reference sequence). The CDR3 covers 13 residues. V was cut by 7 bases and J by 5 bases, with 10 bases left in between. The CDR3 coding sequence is TGTGCCAGCTCAGACAAAAATAATTCACCCCTCCACTTT. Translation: CASSDKNNSPLHF.

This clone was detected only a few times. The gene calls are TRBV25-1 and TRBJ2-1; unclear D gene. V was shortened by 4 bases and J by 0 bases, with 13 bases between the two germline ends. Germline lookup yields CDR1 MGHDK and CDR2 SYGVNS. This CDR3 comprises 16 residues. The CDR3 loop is CASSGALGASYNEQFF. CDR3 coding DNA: TGTGCCAGCAGTGGTGCCTTGGGCGCCTCCTACAATGAGCAGTTCTTC.

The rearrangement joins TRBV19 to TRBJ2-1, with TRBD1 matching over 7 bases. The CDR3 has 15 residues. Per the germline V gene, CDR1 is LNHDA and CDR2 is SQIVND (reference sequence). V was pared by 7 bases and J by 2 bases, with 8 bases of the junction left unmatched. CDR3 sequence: CASNLGGSAYNEQFF. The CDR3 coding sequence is TGTGCCAGTAATCTAGGGGGCAGCGCCTACAATGAGCAGTTCTTC. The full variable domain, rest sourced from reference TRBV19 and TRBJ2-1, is DGGITQSPKYLFRKEGQNVTLSCEQNLNHDAMYWYRQDPGQGLRLIYYSQIVNDFQKGDIAEGYSVSREKKESFPLTVTSAQKNPTAFYLCASNLGGSAYNEQFFGPGTRLTVL.

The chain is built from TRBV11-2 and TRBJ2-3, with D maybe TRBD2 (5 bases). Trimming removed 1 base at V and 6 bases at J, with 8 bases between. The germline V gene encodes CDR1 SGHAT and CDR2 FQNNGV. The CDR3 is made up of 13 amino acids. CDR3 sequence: CASSLVGEDTQYF. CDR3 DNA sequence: TGTGCCAGCAGCTTAGTCGGGGAGGATACGCAGTATTTT.